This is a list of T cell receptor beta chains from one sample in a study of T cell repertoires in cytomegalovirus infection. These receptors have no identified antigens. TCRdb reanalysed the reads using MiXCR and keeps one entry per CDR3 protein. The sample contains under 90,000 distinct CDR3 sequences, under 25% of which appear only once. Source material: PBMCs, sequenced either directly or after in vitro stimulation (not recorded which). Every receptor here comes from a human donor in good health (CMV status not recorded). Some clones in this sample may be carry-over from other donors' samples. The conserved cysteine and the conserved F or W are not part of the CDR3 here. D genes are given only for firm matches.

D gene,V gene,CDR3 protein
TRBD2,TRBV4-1,ASSQELAKDIQY
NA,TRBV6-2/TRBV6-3,ASSAGSGDPGANVLT
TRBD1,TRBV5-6,ASSPRTGWTTEAF
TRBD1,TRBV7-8,ASSSRGQESGGYT
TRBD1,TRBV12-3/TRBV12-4,ASSRQGPQETQY
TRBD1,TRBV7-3,ASSLDGQGKDTQY
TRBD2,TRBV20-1,SARGGLANTDTQY
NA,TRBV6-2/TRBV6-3,ASRQLGQEDIQY
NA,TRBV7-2,ASSLVRGWTEKLF
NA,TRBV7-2,ASSSVHEQY
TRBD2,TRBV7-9,ASLRGGGVNEQF
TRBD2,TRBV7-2,ASSSTSGSRYEQY
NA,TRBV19,ASLVEFDRHQPQH
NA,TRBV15,ATSREVNRDYT
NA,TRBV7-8,ASSLGPLMAQPQH
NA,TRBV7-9,ASSQGTRGEKLF
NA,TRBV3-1,ASSQAAGVGYT